The entry below gives a single T cell receptor beta chain sequence along with its context. CDR3 length: 16 residues. With 2 bases removed from V and 2 bases from J, the gap between germline ends came to 15 bases. The germline gives CDR1 SGHVS, CDR2 FQNEAQ. The authors' processing: Amplification of reference gene primers provided the estimated nucleated cell counts. The repertoire was sequenced with immunoSEQ multiplex PCR; TCRdb's copy has only in-frame clones and lacks some. That table is the source of V, J and clone size, and D and trimming were worked out from the DNA. The data contain about 80,000 clones, roughly 88% of them singletons. This record comes from a study of blood T cell repertoires in COVID-19. Study information: The United States, Italy and Spain were the sources of the acute and convalescent COVID-19 samples. Sources were T cells, B-cell-depleted T cells, or PBMCs; the material itself was cDNA or gDNA.

This rearrangement joins TRBV7-8 to TRBJ2-5, with D perhaps TRBD1 (6 bases). The receptor's source is a woman aged 80 or over with acute or convalescent COVID-19. Sequences were obtained from peripheral blood. This CDR3 is CASSLKRGTSQETQYF. The CDR3, as DNA: TGTGCCAGCAGCTTAAAAAGGGGGACATCGCAAGAGACCCAGTACTTC.